This T cell receptor beta chain was identified in a study of glioma-infiltrating T cells. Study findings and constraints: CDR3 overlap between tissue and blood was very small.

The CDR3 loop spans 12 amino acids. Germline V gene sequence: CDR1 MDHEN, CDR2 SYDVKM. The iRepertoire nested amplicon-rescue multiplex PCR amplified TCR alpha and beta CDR3s from RNA. Tissue mRNA or PBMC total RNA, roughly 85-450 ng, went into one-step reverse transcription and amplification. Via MiXCR, TCRdb re-called the multiplex PCR reads, giving one row per CDR3 protein. Among some 160,000 distinct CDR3 sequences listed, 43% were seen once. On this clonotype itself: Its specificity is not known. A read error may account for a junction end that differs from germline.

This chain uses TRBV28 with TRBJ2-3; the D is unclear. This TCR came from a human donor with low-grade glioma or glioblastoma, undergoing nonglioma brain surgery, or in good health (not recorded which). Sample: glioma tissue, nonneoplastic brain tissue, or PBMCs (not recorded which). The CDR3 DNA is TGTGCCAGCAGTTTACCCCCTGGGCTGCAGTGTTTT. Translation gives CASSLPPGLQCF.